This T cell receptor beta chain stems from a study of cytomegalovirus exposure and HLA in healthy donors. With 60 Vbeta and 13 Jbeta primers, the PCR was carried out. Clones were sequenced by immunoSEQ multiplex PCR, and TCRdb holds only the in-frame ones, with some missing. This sample has 200,000 to 250,000 clones, with approximately 82% found just once. This clone was seen a single time. The antigen is not known. CDR1 is GTSNPN and CDR2 is SVGIG in the germline V gene (reference sequence). Trimming at V came to 4 bases and at J to 5 bases, leaving 13 bases not matched to a gene. The CDR3 runs to 17 residues. Study-wide findings and caveats: Reports credit the classifier with highly specific, highly sensitive diagnosis of cytomegalovirus status.

The chain recombines TRBV30 with TRBJ2-5; 13 nucleotides agree with TRBD2. The sequencing input was PBMCs. The clonotype comes from a woman aged 60-75 years in good health and CMV-seropositive. The CDR3 DNA is TGTGCCTGGAATCCGGGACTAGCGGGACGCCCAAGGGAGACCCAGTACTTC. This encodes CAWNPGLAGRPRETQYF.